This T cell receptor (beta chain) emerged from a study of early T cells in non-severe SARS-CoV-2 infection. This clonotype was seen more than once but under ten times. Its specificity is unknown. Broader study findings: Anti-spike CD8 responses were favored in VDJdb matching, and private and CD4 specificities were missed.

Unique molecular identifiers were attached to individual cDNA molecules. TCRdb recomputed calls from the 5' RACE reads with MiXCR, one row per CDR3 protein. The sample consists of about 48,000 distinct CDR3 sequences, more than 6.5% of them appearing once. The receptor's source is an adult who was a healthcare worker with PCR-confirmed SARS-CoV-2 infection or an uninfected control (not recorded which). Sequencing used whole blood.

The CDR3 DNA reads TGTGCCAGTAGTATAGACAGGGGCCGCAATCAGCCCCAGCATTTT. Translation: CASSIDRGRNQPQHF. The V gene is TRBV19, the J gene TRBJ1-5, with a tentative D call TRBD1 (6 bases). With 0 bases removed from V and 2 bases from J, the gap between germline ends came to 8 bases. CDR1 is LNHDA, CDR2 SQIVND, per germline (reference sequence). This CDR3 comprises 15 residues.